These T cell receptor beta chains were read from a single sample in a study of cytomegalovirus exposure and HLA in healthy donors. Some clones are missing from TCRdb's copy, which holds only in-frame ones; the method was immunoSEQ multiplex PCR. The table includes over 110,000 clones, over 65% detected once. Sequencing was carried out using PBMCs. Receptors originate from a male donor in good health and CMV-seronegative. Both conserved end residues are part of each CDR3. The D gene is left open where the match is weak. The listing skips clone size in some rows; elsewhere it reads once, few, many or a size class.

D gene	V gene	J gene	clone size	CDR3 DNA	CDR3 protein
TRBD1	TRBV2	TRBJ2-2	.	TGTGCCAGCAGGGCCGGGACAGGCAACACCGGGGAGCTGTTTTTT	CASRAGTGNTGELFF
.	TRBV6-6	TRBJ1-1	.	TGTGCCAGCAGTTTCGAGGGGGTTGAGGACACTGAAGCTTTCTTT	CASSFEGVEDTEAFF
.	TRBV7-8	TRBJ2-1	.	TGTGCCAGCACGTACAGCTACAATGAGCAGTTCTTC	CASTYSYNEQFF
.	TRBV5-1	TRBJ2-4	.	TGCGCCAGCAGCTTAGGCGGTTTGGATCTAGCCAAAAACATTCAGTACTTC	CASSLGGLDLAKNIQYF
TRBD1	TRBV25-1	TRBJ1-1	few	TGTGCCAGCAGGGACCAGGGGGTGAACACTGAAGCTTTCTTT	CASRDQGVNTEAFF
.	TRBV10-2	TRBJ2-7	.	TGCGCCAGCAGTGTGAAGGGGTACTCCTACGAGCAGTACTTC	CASSVKGYSYEQYF
TRBD2	TRBV7-3	TRBJ2-1	.	TGTGCCAGCAGCTTAAACCCCCTTGCGGGAGTGGAGCAGTTCTTC	CASSLNPLAGVEQFF
TRBD2	TRBV10-2	TRBJ2-3	once	TGCGCCAGCAGTGCCGAGACTAGCGGCACAGATACGCAGTATTTT	CASSAETSGTDTQYF
.	TRBV6-5	TRBJ1-1	.	TGTGCCAGCAGTTACTCTGGAGGGTCCACTGAAGCTTTCTTT	CASSYSGGSTEAFF
TRBD1	TRBV27	TRBJ1-2	few	TGTGCCAGCAGTCCGCTCCAGGGGGCTAACTATGGCTACACCTTC	CASSPLQGANYGYTF
.	TRBV29-1	TRBJ1-4	.	TGCAGCGTTTATTCGGGAGATGAAAAACTGTTTTTT	CSVYSGDEKLFF
.	TRBV13	TRBJ2-2	.	TGTGCCAGCAGCTCAGACAGCACCGGGGAGCTGTTTTTT	CASSSDSTGELFF
.	TRBV6-6	TRBJ1-5	.	TGTGCCAGCAGAGGGGGTGTCAATCAGCCCCAGCATTTT	CASRGGVNQPQHF
.	TRBV30	TRBJ2-7	.	TGTGCCTGGGCTCAGGGATCTTCCCACGAGCAGTACTTC	CAWAQGSSHEQYF
.	TRBV27	TRBJ2-2	.	TGTGCCAGCAGTTCTCTGGGAGAGACCGGGGAGCTGTTTTTT	CASSSLGETGELFF
TRBD2	TRBV13	TRBJ2-7	.	TGTGCCAGCAGAGAAACTAGCGCCTACGAGCAGTACTTC	CASRETSAYEQYF